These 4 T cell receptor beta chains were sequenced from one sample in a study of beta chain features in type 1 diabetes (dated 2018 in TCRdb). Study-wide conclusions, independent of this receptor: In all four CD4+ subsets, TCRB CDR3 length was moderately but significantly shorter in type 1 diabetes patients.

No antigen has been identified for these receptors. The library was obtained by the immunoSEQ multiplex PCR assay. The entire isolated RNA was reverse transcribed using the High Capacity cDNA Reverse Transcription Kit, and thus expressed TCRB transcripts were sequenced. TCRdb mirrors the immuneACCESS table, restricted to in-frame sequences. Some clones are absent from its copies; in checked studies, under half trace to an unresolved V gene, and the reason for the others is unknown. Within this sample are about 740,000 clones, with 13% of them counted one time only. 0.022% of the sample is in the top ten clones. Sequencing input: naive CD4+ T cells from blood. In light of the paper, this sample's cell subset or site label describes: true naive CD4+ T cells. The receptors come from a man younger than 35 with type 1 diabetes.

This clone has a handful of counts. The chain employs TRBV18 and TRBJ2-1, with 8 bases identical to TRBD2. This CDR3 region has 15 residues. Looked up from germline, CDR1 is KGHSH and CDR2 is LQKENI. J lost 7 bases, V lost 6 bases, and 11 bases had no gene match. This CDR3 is CASSLSGGPGNEQFF. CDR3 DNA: TGTGCCAGCTCCCTATCGGGGGGGCCGGGGAATGAGCAGTTCTTC.

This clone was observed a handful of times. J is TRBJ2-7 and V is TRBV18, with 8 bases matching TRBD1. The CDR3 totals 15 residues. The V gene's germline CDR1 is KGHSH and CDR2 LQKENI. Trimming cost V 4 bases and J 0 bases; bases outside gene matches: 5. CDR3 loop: CASSRGQGGSYEQYF. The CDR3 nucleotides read TGTGCCAGCTCACGAGGACAGGGAGGCTCCTACGAGCAGTACTTC.

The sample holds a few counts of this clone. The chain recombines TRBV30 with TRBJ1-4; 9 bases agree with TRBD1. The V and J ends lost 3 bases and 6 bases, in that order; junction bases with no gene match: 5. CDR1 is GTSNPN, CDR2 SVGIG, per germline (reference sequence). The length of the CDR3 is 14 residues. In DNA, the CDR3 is TGTGCCTGGAGGATCCGGGACAGGGATGAAAAACTGTTTTTT. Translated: CAWRIRDRDEKLFF.

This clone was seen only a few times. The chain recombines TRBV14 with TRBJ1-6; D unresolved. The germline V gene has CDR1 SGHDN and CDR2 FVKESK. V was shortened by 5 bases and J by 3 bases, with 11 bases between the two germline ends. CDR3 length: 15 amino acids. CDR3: CASSSRAHYNSPLHF. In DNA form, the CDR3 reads TGTGCCAGCAGCAGCCGGGCCCACTATAATTCACCCCTCCACTTT.